This T cell receptor (beta chain) was recovered during a study of response to subunit inactivated influenza vaccine. This CDR3 has 16 amino acids. Trimming cost V 5 bases and J 0 bases, with 15 bases left between them. The germline V gene encodes CDR1 SGHTA and CDR2 FQGNSA. In TCRdb, the RT-PCR reads were re-called with MiXCR into one record per CDR3 protein. The data show around 300,000 distinct CDR3 sequences, approximately 20% seen once. This chain uses TRBV7-2 with TRBJ2-3; D might be TRBD2 (6 bases). This clonotype was sampled from a man aged 50-75 years who received an inactivated influenza vaccine. Here the sequenced sample was PBMCs from blood, taken less than 22 months after vaccination. CDR3 residues: CASSRYRRVSTDTQYF. The CDR3 coding sequence is TGTGCCAGCAGCCGGTACAGGAGGGTTAGCACAGATACGCAGTATTTT.